Following are 28 T cell receptor beta chains from one sample sequenced in a study of blood T cell repertoires in COVID-19. Only in-frame clones appear in the TCRdb table, and some are missing; sequencing was by immunoSEQ multiplex PCR. The repertoire holds about 44,000 clones, with roughly 92% as singletons. The specimen was peripheral blood. These receptors all stem from a man aged 50 or older with COVID-19, enrolled during active disease.

The J gene is TRBJ1-2, the V gene TRBV19; TRBD1 matches at 8 bases. CDR3 length: 15 residues. The ends lost 4 bases at V and 3 bases at J; junction bases unmatched: 7. Germline V gene sequence: CDR1 LNHDA, CDR2 SQIVND (reference sequence). CDR3 residues: CASSTGTGLYYGYTF. The CDR3 DNA reads TGTGCCAGTAGTACCGGGACAGGCCTCTACTATGGCTACACCTTC.

The V and J genes are TRBV28 and TRBJ2-7, with a possible D match to TRBD2 (6 bases). Germline V gives CDR1 MDHEN, CDR2 SYDVKM. CDR3 length: 15 residues. Deletions cut 6 bases from V and 4 bases from J, with 19 bases between. The CDR3 bases are TGTGCCAGCAGGCTCCGGGACCCGGGGAGGTACGAGCAGTACTTC. This sequence encodes CASRLRDPGRYEQYF.

The rearrangement links TRBV6-5 to TRBJ1-2, with TRBD1 matching 8 bases. Trimming removed 6 bases from V and 6 bases from J; junction bases left unmatched: 9. The CDR3 contains 14 residues. Germline values: CDR1 MNHEY, CDR2 SVGAGI. In DNA, the CDR3 is TGTGCCAGCAGGGTTACCGGGACAGGCCATGGCTACACCTTC. Translation: CASRVTGTGHGYTF.

The chain is built from TRBV27 and TRBJ1-5; weak D call: TRBD1 (5 bases). There are 12 residues in the CDR3. Germline CDR1 reads MNHEY; CDR2 reads SMNVEV (reference sequence). Trimming left V 3 bases short and J 13 bases short, with 13 bases between. CDR3 nucleotides: TGTGCCAGCAGTTTGGGTGGAGGGGAACAGCATTTT. Translating gives CASSLGGGEQHF.

The chain is built from TRBV6-5 and TRBJ1-1; D is perhaps TRBD1 (6 bases). Germline values: CDR1 MNHEY, CDR2 SVGAGI. The CDR3 has 14 residues. V was shortened by 2 bases and J by 6 bases, with 13 bases between the two germline ends. Written as DNA, the CDR3 is TGTGCCAGCAGTTACCATACAGAGGGGGCTGAAGCTTTCTTT. Protein: CASSYHTEGAEAFF.

CDR3 loop: CASSMGNRLIGQPQHF. Written as DNA, the CDR3 is TGTGCCAGTAGTATGGGTAACAGGCTAATCGGCCAGCCCCAGCATTTT. The V gene is TRBV19, the J gene TRBJ1-5, with D perhaps TRBD1 (5 bases). This CDR3 comprises 16 residues. Germline assignment: CDR1 LNHDA and CDR2 SQIVND (reference sequence). Trimming removed 3 bases at V and 7 bases at J, with 19 bases between.

The genes are TRBV7-2 and TRBJ2-1; D is uncertain. This CDR3 spans 15 amino acids. CDR1 is SGHTA and CDR2 is FQGNSA in the germline V gene. V shed 5 bases and J shed 0 bases, with 11 bases lying between them. The CDR3 DNA reads TGTGCCAGCAGCATCTCTAGTAGCTCCTACAATGAGCAGTTCTTC. The encoded protein is CASSISSSSYNEQFF.

This chain joins TRBV2 and TRBJ1-5; no definite D call. Germline V lookup: CDR1 SNHLY, CDR2 FYNNEI. V gave up 4 bases and J gave up 3 bases, with 10 bases separating them. The length of the CDR3 is 14 residues. The CDR3 reads CASSVEGPNQPQHF. The CDR3 DNA reads TGTGCCAGCAGTGTAGAGGGCCCCAATCAGCCCCAGCATTTT.

This clone came up once. The chain recombines TRBV10-2 with TRBJ2-2; a possible D gene is TRBD2 (5 bases). V was pared by 2 bases and J by 5 bases, with 9 bases between. The CDR3 is 14 residues long. Per the germline V gene, CDR1 is WSHSY and CDR2 is SAAADI. CDR3 residues: CASSEGLRTGELFF. CDR3 DNA sequence: TGCGCCAGCAGTGAGGGACTCCGAACCGGGGAGCTGTTTTTT.

This chain uses TRBV27 with TRBJ1-2, with D possibly TRBD1 on 5 matching bases. Germline V gene lookup returns CDR1 MNHEY and CDR2 SMNVEV (reference sequence). The V end was cut by 0 bases, the J end by 5 bases, with 10 bases between. This CDR3 has 14 residues. The CDR3 protein is CASSLSRQGYGYTF. In DNA, the CDR3 is TGTGCCAGCAGTTTATCGCGGCAGGGTTATGGCTACACCTTC.

The V gene is TRBV5-6, the J gene TRBJ2-7, with 7 bases aligning to TRBD1. The length of the CDR3 is 15 residues. The germline V gene has CDR1 SGHDT and CDR2 YYEEEE. Trimming took 2 bases from V and 0 from J; bases not matched to a gene: 5. CDR3 in amino acids: CASSLQGLSSYEQYF. As DNA, the CDR3 is TGTGCCAGCAGCTTACAGGGGCTAAGCTCCTACGAGCAGTACTTC.

The V and J genes are TRBV5-1 and TRBJ2-7; the match to TRBD1 covers 7 bases. V was pared by 5 bases and J by 2 bases, with 13 bases of the junction left unmatched. This CDR3 region has 16 residues. CDR1 and CDR2 (germline): SGHRS, YFSETQ. The CDR3 protein is CASSSGQARPTYEQYF. In nucleotides, the CDR3 is TGCGCCAGCAGTTCAGGACAGGCACGACCTACCTACGAGCAGTACTTC.

The rearrangement joins TRBV18 to TRBJ2-5, with TRBD2 matching 11 bases. V was clipped by 3 bases and J by 1 base; unmatched bases: 10. CDR3 length: 18 residues. CDR1 KGHSH and CDR2 LQKENI come from the germline V gene. The CDR3 spells CASSPPRWTSGPQETQYF. The CDR3 region has the DNA TGTGCCAGCTCACCGCCCCGGTGGACTAGCGGGCCCCAAGAGACCCAGTACTTC.

This clone was seen just once. The chain recombines TRBV7-2 with TRBJ2-2; TRBD2 matches at 9 bases. The J segment lost 2 bases and the V segment lost 3 bases, leaving 1 base of the junction unmatched. Germline loops: CDR1 SGHTA, CDR2 FQGNSA. This CDR3 contains 15 residues. Here the CDR3 reads CASSFLAGNTGELFF. CDR3 bases: TGTGCCAGCAGCTTCCTAGCGGGAAACACCGGGGAGCTGTTTTTT.

This clone was seen just once. The CDR3 protein is CASSQEEGVTEAFF. The CDR3 bases are TGTGCCAGCAGCCAAGAGGAGGGTGTCACTGAAGCTTTCTTT. This rearrangement joins TRBV3-1 (or the pseudogene TRBV3-2) to TRBJ1-1; D is undetermined. The CDR3 extends over 14 amino acids. Trimming cost V 0 bases and J 4 bases, with 9 bases left between them. Germline V CDR1 and CDR2: LGHDT, YNNKEL (reference sequence).

The chain recombines TRBV5-4 with TRBJ2-5; D remains ambiguous. The V gene's germline CDR1 is SGHNT and CDR2 YYREEE (reference sequence). V was clipped by 0 bases and J by 2 bases, with 5 bases between them. The CDR3 has 13 amino acids. DNA of the CDR3: TGTGCCAGCAGCTTGGTCTCTCAAGAGACCCAGTACTTC. Amino acids: CASSLVSQETQYF.

The rearrangement joins TRBV15 to TRBJ1-1, with a possible D match to TRBD1 (5 bases). The germline V and J ends were trimmed by 5 bases and 2 bases, with 9 bases remaining between them. Germline assignment: CDR1 LNHNV and CDR2 YYDKDF (reference sequence). The CDR3 length is 13 residues. This chain's CDR3 is CATSPGGNTEAFF. CDR3 coding DNA: TGTGCCACCAGCCCGGGGGGAAACACTGAAGCTTTCTTT.

This sequence joins TRBV28 and TRBJ1-2, with a weak D call TRBD1 (6 bases). V lost 8 bases to trimming and J lost 2 bases, with 6 bases between them. Looked up from germline, CDR1 is MDHEN and CDR2 is SYDVKM. The CDR3 runs 11 residues. The CDR3 region is CASQGNYGYTF. The CDR3 nucleotides are TGTGCCAGCCAGGGGAACTATGGCTACACCTTC.

The chain's CDR3 is CASSLRQGGDYGYTF. Written as DNA, the CDR3 is TGTGCCAGCAGCTTACGGCAGGGAGGGGACTATGGCTACACCTTC. The genes are TRBV7-2 and TRBJ1-2, with D maybe TRBD1 (5 bases). Germline V gene data show CDR1 as SGHTA and CDR2 as FQGNSA. V was clipped by 2 bases and J by 3 bases, with 13 bases between them. The CDR3 has 15 residues.

This clone was recorded once. V gene TRBV3-1 (or the pseudogene TRBV3-2) combines with J gene TRBJ1-1; D is possibly TRBD1 (5 bases). Trimming pared 4 bases from V and 1 base from J, leaving 19 bases between. CDR1 is LGHDT and CDR2 is YNNKEL in the germline V gene (reference sequence). The CDR3 is 17 amino acids. The CDR3 region has the DNA TGTGCCAGCAGCCGACTTGTCCTGGACAACTGGAACACTGAAGCTTTCTTT. This encodes CASSRLVLDNWNTEAFF.

The V call is TRBV7-9, the J call TRBJ1-3; 7 bases line up with TRBD1. Germline values: CDR1 SEHNR, CDR2 FQNEAQ (reference sequence). J was trimmed by 4 bases and V by 3 bases; bases with no gene match: 9. The length of the CDR3 is 16 residues. The CDR3 DNA follows: TGTGCCAGCAGCTTGGGACAGTTGATCTCAGGAAACACCATATATTTT. Translating gives CASSLGQLISGNTIYF. Using reference TRBV7-9 and TRBJ1-3 for the parts outside the CDR3, the full variable domain is DTGVSQNPRHKITKRGQNVTFRCDPISEHNRLYWYRQTLGQGPEFLTYFQNEAQLEKSRLLSDRFSAERPKGSFSTLEIQRTEQGDSAMYLCASSLGQLISGNTIYFGEGSWLTVV.

This chain connects TRBV5-1 to TRBJ2-2, with D possibly TRBD2 on 6 matching bases. CDR1 is SGHRS, CDR2 YFSETQ, per germline. The CDR3 is made up of 15 amino acids. The V and J ends lost 0 bases and 5 bases respectively, with 11 bases between them. The CDR3 spells CASSLAVAETGELFF. The CDR3 bases are TGCGCCAGCAGCTTGGCGGTAGCGGAGACCGGGGAGCTGTTTTTT.

The chain joins TRBV5-1 to TRBJ2-3; the D is unclear. Trimming left V 6 bases short and J 2 bases short, with 13 bases between. Germline CDR1 SGHRS, CDR2 YFSETQ. This CDR3 contains 14 residues. The CDR3 loop is CASNVEVYTDTQYF. As DNA, the CDR3 is TGCGCCAGCAATGTAGAGGTCTACACAGATACGCAGTATTTT.

The chain carries TRBV6-4 and TRBJ2-7; D unresolved. Germline-derived CDR1 and CDR2 are MRHNA and SNTAGT. V lost 0 bases and J lost 6, with 12 bases in between. The CDR3 consists of 14 residues. CDR3 nucleotides: TGTGCCAGCAGTGACTCGATGCATATCGGCGAGCAGTACTTC. Amino acid sequence: CASSDSMHIGEQYF.

This rearrangement joins TRBV29-1 to TRBJ2-1, with TRBD2 as a possible D gene (5 bases). V lost 2 bases, J lost 6 bases, and 11 bases lay in between. CDR3 size: 13 residues. The germline V gene has CDR1 SQVTM and CDR2 ANQGSEA. CDR3 region: CSVEKPGSNEQFF. The CDR3 coding sequence is TGCAGCGTTGAAAAACCGGGATCCAATGAGCAGTTCTTC.

The rearrangement links TRBV4-1 to TRBJ2-1; 7 nucleotides align to TRBD1. With 2 bases clipped from V and 0 bases from J, the junction kept 7 bases outside the gene matches. This CDR3 comprises 17 residues. Germline values: CDR1 MGHRA, CDR2 YSYEKL. The CDR3 bases are TGCGCCAGCAGCCAACCGCGCAGGGGGAGCTCCTACAATGAGCAGTTCTTC. This sequence encodes CASSQPRRGSSYNEQFF.

The chain is built from TRBV9 and TRBJ2-7; D remains unclear. This CDR3 contains 14 residues. Germline V CDR1 and CDR2: SGDLS, YYNGEE. The V gene lost 0 bases and the J gene lost 0 bases, with 7 bases spanning the gap. Here the CDR3 DNA reads TGTGCCAGCAGCGTAGGAGTTGGCTCCTACGAGCAGTACTTC. It is translated as CASSVGVGSYEQYF.

The sample holds one count of this clone. V gene TRBV18 combines with J gene TRBJ2-7; possible D gene TRBD1, 5 bases. Germline V gene data show CDR1 as KGHSH and CDR2 as LQKENI. The V end lost 2 bases, the J end lost 3 bases, and 11 bases lay between the germline ends. The CDR3 covers 14 residues. CDR3 sequence (DNA): TGTGCCAGCTCACCAACGTCCAGGGACTACGAGCAGTACTTC. It encodes CASSPTSRDYEQYF.